This paragraph reports one T cell receptor (beta chain). The target antigen is unknown. The sample's time point: pre-sensitization, week 0. Treatment indicated: therapeutic diphenylcyclopropenone sensitization with weekly scalp DPC. The data were taken from a study of human T cells and chemical hapten exposure. Findings and caveats of the study: Correlating positively with patch test score were the PT1 expanded TCR counts. TCRs at high frequency, those above 1 in 1000, did not change with DPC sensitization.

TCRdb redid the calling of the RACE reads with MiXCR, one entry per CDR3 protein. The table includes approximately 50,000 distinct CDR3 sequences, over 9% detected once. V was cut by 5 bases and J by 10 bases, with 17 bases left in between. The CDR3 loop spans 13 amino acids. Per the germline V gene, CDR1 is SGHTA and CDR2 is FQGNSA. The receptor's source is a middle-aged woman with alopecia areata. Some clones in this sample may be carry-over from other donors' samples. The specimen comprised whole blood, sampled in connection with sensitization to the hapten diphenylcyclopropenone (DPC). The chain combines TRBV7-2 with TRBJ1-1, with D unresolved. CDR3 nucleotide sequence: TGTGCCAGCAGCGTCGACACCCAGTTGCGAGCTTTCTTT. Translation gives CASSVDTQLRAFF.